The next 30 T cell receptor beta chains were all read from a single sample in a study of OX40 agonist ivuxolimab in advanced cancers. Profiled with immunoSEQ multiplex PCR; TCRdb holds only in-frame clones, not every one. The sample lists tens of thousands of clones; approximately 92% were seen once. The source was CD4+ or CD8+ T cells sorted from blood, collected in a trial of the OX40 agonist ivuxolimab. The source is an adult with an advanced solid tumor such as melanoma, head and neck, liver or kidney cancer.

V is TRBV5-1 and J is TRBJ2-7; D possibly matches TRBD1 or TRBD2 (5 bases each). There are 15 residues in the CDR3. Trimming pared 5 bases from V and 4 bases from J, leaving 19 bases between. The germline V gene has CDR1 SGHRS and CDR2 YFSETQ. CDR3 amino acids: CASSWDPLGGYEQYV. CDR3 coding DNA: TGCGCCAGCAGTTGGGACCCCCTAGGCGGATACGAGCAGTACGTC.

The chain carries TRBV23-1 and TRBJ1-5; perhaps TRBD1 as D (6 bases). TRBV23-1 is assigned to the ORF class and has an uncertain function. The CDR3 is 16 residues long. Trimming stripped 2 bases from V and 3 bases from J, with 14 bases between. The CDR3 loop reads CASSQPLDSDNQPQHF. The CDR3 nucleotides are TGCGCCAGCAGTCAACCTCTGGACAGCGACAATCAGCCCCAGCATTTT.

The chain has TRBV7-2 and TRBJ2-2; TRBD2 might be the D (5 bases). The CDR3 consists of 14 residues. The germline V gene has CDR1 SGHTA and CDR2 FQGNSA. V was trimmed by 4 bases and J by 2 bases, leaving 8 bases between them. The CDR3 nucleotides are TGTGCCAGCAGCTCCGGACTTAACACCGGGGAGCTGTTTTTT. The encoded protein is CASSSGLNTGELFF.

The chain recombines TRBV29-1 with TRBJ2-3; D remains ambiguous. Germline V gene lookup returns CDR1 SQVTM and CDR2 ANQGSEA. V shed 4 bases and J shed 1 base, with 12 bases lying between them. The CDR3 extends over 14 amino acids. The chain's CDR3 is CSVGWVARTDTQYF. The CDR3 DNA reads TGCAGCGTTGGGTGGGTTGCCCGCACAGATACGCAGTATTTT.

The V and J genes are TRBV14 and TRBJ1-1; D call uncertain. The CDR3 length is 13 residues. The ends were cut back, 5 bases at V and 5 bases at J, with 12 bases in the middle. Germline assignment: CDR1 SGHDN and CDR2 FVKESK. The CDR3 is CASSEGTRTEAFF. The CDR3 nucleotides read TGTGCCAGCAGCGAGGGAACAAGGACTGAAGCTTTCTTT. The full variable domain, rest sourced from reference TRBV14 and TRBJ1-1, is EAGVTQFPSHSVIEKGQTVTLRCDPISGHDNLYWYRRVMGKEIKFLLHFVKESKQDESGMPNNRFLAERTGGTYSTLKVQPAELEDSGVYFCASSEGTRTEAFFGQGTRLTVV.

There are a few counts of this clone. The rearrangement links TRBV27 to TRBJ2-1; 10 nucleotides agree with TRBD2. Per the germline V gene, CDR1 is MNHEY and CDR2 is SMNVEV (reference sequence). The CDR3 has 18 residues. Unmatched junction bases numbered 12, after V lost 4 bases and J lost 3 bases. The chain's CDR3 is CASSSIRTSGVVYNEQFF. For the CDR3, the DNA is TGTGCCAGCAGTTCAATCCGGACTAGCGGAGTTGTCTACAATGAGCAGTTCTTC.

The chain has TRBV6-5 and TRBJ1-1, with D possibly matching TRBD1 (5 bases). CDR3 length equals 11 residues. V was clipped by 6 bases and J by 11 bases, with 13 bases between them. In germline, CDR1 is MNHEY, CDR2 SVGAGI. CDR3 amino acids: CASSLRDVAFF. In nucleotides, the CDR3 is TGTGCCAGCAGCCTACGGGACGTCGCTTTCTTT.

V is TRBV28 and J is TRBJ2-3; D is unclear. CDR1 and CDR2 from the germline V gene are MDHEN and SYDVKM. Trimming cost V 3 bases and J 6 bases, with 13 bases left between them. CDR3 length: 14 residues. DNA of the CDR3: TGTGCCAGCAGTTTCCAAGTGGGGTACGATACGCAGTATTTT. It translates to CASSFQVGYDTQYF.

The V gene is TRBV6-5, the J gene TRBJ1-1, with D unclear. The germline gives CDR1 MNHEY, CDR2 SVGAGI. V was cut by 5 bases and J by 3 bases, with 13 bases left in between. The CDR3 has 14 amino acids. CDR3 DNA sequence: TGTGCCAGCAGTGCTACATTGGCGGACACTGAAGCTTTCTTT. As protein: CASSATLADTEAFF.

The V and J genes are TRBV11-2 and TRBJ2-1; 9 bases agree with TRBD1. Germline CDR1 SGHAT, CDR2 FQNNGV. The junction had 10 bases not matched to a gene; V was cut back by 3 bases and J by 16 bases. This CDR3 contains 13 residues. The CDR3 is CASSFSGDRDIFF. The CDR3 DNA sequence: TGTGCCAGCAGCTTTTCAGGGGACAGGGACATATTCTTC.

In DNA form, the CDR3 reads TGTGCCAGCTTGGGCCTCGGACCTGAAGCTTTCTTT. This gives the protein CASLGLGPEAFF. The chain recombines TRBV2 with TRBJ1-1; D remains ambiguous. V was pared by 8 bases and J by 6 bases, with 13 bases between. CDR1 is SNHLY, CDR2 FYNNEI, per germline. CDR3 length equals 12 residues. Complete variable domain (other parts from reference TRBV2 and TRBJ1-1): EPEVTQTPSHQVTQMGQEVILRCVPISNHLYFYWYRQILGQKVEFLVSFYNNEISEKSEIFDDQFSVERPDGSNFTLKIRSTKLEDSAMYFCASLGLGPEAFFGQGTRLTVV.

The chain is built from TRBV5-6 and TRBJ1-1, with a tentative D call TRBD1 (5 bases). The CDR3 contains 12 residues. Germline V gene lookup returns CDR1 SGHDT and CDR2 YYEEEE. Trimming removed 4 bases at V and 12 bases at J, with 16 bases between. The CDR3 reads CASSIRDLRTFF. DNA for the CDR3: TGTGCCAGCAGCATCCGGGACTTGAGAACTTTCTTT.

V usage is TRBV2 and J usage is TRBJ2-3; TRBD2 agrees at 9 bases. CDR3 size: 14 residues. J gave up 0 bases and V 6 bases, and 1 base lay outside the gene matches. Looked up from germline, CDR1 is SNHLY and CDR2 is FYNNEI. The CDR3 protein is CASRTSGSTDTQYF. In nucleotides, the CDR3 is TGTGCCAGCAGGACTAGCGGTAGCACAGATACGCAGTATTTT.

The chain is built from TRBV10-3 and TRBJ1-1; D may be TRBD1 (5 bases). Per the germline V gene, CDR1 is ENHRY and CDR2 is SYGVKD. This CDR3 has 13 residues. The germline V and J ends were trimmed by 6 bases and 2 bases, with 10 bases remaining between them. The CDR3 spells CAISARANTEAFF. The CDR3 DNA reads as TGTGCCATCAGCGCCAGGGCAAACACTGAAGCTTTCTTT.

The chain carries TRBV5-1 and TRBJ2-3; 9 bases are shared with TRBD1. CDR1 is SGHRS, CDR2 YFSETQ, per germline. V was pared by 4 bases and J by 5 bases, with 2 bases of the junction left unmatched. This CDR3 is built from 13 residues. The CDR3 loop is CASSDRGVDTQYF. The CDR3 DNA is TGCGCCAGCAGCGACAGGGGGGTAGATACGCAGTATTTT.

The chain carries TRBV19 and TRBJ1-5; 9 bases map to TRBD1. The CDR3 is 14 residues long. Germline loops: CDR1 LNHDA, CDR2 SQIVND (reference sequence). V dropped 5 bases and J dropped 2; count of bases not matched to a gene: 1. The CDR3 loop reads CASSRTGGNQPQHF. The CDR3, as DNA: TGTGCCAGTAGTCGGACAGGGGGCAATCAGCCCCAGCATTTT. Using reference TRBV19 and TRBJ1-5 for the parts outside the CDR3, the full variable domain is DGGITQSPKYLFRKEGQNVTLSCEQNLNHDAMYWYRQDPGQGLRLIYYSQIVNDFQKGDIAEGYSVSREKKESFPLTVTSAQKNPTAFYLCASSRTGGNQPQHFGDGTRLSIL.

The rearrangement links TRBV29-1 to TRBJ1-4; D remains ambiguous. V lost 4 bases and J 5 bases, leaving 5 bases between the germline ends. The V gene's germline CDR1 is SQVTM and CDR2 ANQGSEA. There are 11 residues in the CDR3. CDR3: CSVGGNEKLFF. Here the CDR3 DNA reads TGCAGCGTTGGCGGAAATGAAAAACTGTTTTTT.

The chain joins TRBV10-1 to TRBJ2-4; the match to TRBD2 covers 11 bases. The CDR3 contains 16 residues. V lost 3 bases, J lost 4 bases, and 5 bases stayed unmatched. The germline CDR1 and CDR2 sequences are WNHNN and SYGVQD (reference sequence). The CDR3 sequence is CASSEWPSGRKNIQYF. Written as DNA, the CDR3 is TGCGCCAGCAGTGAATGGCCTAGCGGGAGGAAAAACATTCAGTACTTC.

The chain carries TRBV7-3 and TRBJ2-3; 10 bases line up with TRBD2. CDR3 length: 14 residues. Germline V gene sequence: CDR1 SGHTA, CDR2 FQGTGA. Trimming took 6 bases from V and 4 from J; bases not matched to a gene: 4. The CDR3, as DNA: TGTGCCAGCAGTTATGGACTAGCGGCAGATACGCAGTATTTT. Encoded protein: CASSYGLAADTQYF. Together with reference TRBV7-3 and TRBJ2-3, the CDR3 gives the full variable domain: GAGVSQTPSNKVTEKGKYVELRCDPISGHTALYWYRQSLGQGPEFLIYFQGTGAADDSGLPNDRFFAVRPEGSVSTLKIQRTERGDSAVYLCASSYGLAADTQYFGPGTRLTVL.

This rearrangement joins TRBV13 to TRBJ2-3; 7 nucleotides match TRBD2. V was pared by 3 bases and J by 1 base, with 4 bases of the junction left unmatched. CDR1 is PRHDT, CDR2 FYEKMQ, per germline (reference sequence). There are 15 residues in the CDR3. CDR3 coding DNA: TGTGCCAGCAGCTTCGCGGGAGCAGGCACAGATACGCAGTATTTT. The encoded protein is CASSFAGAGTDTQYF.

The CDR3 region has the DNA TGTGCCAGCACTTTCACGGTGGGGACTGGGGCCAACGTCCTGACTTTC. Protein product: CASTFTVGTGANVLTF. The chain links TRBV2 to TRBJ2-6; no clear D. V was pared by 7 bases and J by 2 bases, with 15 bases between. The CDR3 loop spans 16 amino acids. CDR1 is SNHLY and CDR2 is FYNNEI in the germline V gene.

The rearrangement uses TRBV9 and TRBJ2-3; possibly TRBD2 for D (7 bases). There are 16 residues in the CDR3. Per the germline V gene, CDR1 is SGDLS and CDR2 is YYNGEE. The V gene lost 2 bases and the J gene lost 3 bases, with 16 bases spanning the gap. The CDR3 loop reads CASSVVGGGGTDTQYF. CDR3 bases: TGTGCCAGCAGCGTCGTGGGAGGGGGAGGGACAGATACGCAGTATTTT.

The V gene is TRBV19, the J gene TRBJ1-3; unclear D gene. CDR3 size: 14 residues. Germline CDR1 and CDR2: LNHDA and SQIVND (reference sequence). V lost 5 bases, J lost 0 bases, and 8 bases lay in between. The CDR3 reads CASSLLFSGNTIYF. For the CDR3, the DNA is TGTGCCAGTAGTCTCTTATTCTCTGGAAACACCATATATTTT.

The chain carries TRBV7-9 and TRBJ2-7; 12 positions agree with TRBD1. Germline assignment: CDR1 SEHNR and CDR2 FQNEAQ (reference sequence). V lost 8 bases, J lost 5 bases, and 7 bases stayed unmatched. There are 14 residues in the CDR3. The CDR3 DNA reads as TGTGCCAGCCACACCCGGGACAGGGGGCACGAGCAGTACTTC. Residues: CASHTRDRGHEQYF. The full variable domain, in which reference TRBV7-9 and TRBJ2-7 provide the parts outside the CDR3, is DTGVSQNPRHKITKRGQNVTFRCDPISEHNRLYWYRQTLGQGPEFLTYFQNEAQLEKSRLLSDRFSAERPKGSFSTLEIQRTEQGDSAMYLCASHTRDRGHEQYFGPGTRLTVT.

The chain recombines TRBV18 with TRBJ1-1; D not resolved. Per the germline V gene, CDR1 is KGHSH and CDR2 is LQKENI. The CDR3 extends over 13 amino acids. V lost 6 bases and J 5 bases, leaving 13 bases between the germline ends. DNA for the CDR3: TGTGCCAGCTCCACCATGGGGTATACTGAAGCTTTCTTT. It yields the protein CASSTMGYTEAFF. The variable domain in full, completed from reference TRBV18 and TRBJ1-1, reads NAGVMQNPRHLVRRRGQEARLRCSPMKGHSHVYWYRQLPEEGLKFMVYLQKENIIDESGMPKERFSAEFPKEGPSILRIQQVVRGDSAAYFCASSTMGYTEAFFGQGTRLTVV.

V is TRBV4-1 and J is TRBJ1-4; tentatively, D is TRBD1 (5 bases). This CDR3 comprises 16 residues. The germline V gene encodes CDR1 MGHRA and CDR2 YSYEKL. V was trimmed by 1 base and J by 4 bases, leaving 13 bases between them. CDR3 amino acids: CASSQGFQGDNEKLFF. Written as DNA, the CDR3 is TGCGCCAGCAGCCAAGGTTTTCAGGGAGATAATGAAAAACTGTTTTTT.

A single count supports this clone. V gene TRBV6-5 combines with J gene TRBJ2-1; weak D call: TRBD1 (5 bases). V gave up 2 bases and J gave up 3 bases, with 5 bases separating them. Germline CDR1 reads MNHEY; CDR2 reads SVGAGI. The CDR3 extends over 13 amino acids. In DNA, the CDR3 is TGTGCCAGCAGTTACAGGGGCTACAATGAGCAGTTCTTC. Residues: CASSYRGYNEQFF.

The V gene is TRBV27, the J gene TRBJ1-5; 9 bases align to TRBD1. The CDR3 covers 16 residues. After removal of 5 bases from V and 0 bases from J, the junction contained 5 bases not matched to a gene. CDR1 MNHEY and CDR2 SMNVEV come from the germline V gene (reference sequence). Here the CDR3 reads CASSPWTGVSNQPQHF. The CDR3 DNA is TGTGCCAGCAGTCCCTGGACAGGGGTTAGCAATCAGCCCCAGCATTTT.

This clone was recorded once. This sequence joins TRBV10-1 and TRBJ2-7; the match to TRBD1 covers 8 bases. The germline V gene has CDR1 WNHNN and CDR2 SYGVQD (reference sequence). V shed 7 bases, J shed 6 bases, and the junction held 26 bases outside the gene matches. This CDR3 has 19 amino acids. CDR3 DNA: TGCGCCAGCACCGCCAAGGGGGAGACAGGGGCCCTGCCTCTCAGCGAGCAGTACGTC. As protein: CASTAKGETGALPLSEQYV.

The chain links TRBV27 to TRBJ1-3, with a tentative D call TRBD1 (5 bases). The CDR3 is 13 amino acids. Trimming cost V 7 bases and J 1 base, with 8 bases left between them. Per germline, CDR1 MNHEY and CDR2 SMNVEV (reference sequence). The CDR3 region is CASKRGSGNTIYF. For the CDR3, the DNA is TGTGCCAGCAAGAGGGGATCTGGAAACACCATATATTTT.